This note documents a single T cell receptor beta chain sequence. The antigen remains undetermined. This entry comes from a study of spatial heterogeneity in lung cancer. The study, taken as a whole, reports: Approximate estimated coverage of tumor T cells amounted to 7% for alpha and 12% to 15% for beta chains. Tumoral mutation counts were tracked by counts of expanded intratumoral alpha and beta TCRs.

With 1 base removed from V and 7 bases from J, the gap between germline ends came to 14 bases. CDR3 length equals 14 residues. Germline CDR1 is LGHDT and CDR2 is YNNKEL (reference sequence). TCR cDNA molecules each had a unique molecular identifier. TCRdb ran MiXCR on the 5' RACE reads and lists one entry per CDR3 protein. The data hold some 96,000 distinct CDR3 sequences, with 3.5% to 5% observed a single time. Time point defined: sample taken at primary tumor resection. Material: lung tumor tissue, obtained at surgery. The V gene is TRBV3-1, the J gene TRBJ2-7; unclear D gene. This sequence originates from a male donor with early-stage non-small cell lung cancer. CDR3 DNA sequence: TGTGCCAGCAGCCAAGGGCTAGGCTGGGGAGAGCAGTACTTC. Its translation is CASSQGLGWGEQYF.